One sample yielded the 27 T cell receptor beta chains listed below, sequenced in a study of vaccination effects on CD4 cells after COVID-19. Prior to sequencing, the ViraFEST assay stimulated PBMC with viral peptide pools, which expanded the antigen-specific CD4+ T cells. Cultured cells yielded isolated CD4+ T cells after less than 11 days. The person had a PCR-confirmed SARS-CoV-2 infection during March to December 2020. No antigens are known for them. Assay: immunoSEQ multiplex PCR; the TCRdb copy retains only in-frame clones and omits some. The sample contains nearly 45,000 clones, around 75% of which appear only once. The sequencing used CD4+ T cells from PBMCs cultured with a peptide pool, collected before COVID-19 vaccination. These receptors all stem from a human donor who had a prior SARS-CoV-2 infection.

The gene calls are TRBV6-1 and TRBJ2-3; D is unresolved. The V end was cut by 2 bases, the J end by 2 bases, with 11 bases between. This CDR3 contains 15 residues. The V gene's germline CDR1 is MNHNS and CDR2 SASEGT. The CDR3 bases are TGTGCCAGCAGTGAATACGTCCTCAACACAGATACGCAGTATTTT. Its protein product is CASSEYVLNTDTQYF.

A remark on this clone: The DNA is omitted, as the CDR3 cannot be located on it reliably, and the CDR3 follows TCRdb's listing. The chain carries TRBV21-1 and TRBJ1-3; the listed D gene, TRBD1, was not tested against the DNA. TRBV21-1 corresponds to a pseudogene. A total of 17 residues make up the CDR3, ends included. CDR3 sequence reads: CASSKLQGFGSGNTIYF.

This chain joins TRBV6-5 and TRBJ2-2; D remains unclear. Germline CDR1 and CDR2: MNHEY and SVGAGI. This CDR3 has 11 amino acids. Trimming took 2 bases from V and 7 from J, leaving 2 bases between them. CDR3 region: CASSYNGELFF. CDR3 sequence (DNA): TGTGCCAGCAGTTACAACGGGGAGCTGTTTTTT.

J is TRBJ2-7 and V is TRBV18, with D possibly being TRBD2 (5 bases). The V end was cut by 6 bases, the J end by 0 bases, with 18 bases between. Looked up from germline, CDR1 is KGHSH and CDR2 is LQKENI. The CDR3 totals 16 residues. In nucleotides, the CDR3 is TGTGCCAGCTCCCGAAACGGAGGTCAGATCTCCTACGAGCAGTACTTC. Amino acid sequence: CASSRNGGQISYEQYF. Together with reference TRBV18 and TRBJ2-7, the CDR3 gives the full variable domain: NAGVMQNPRHLVRRRGQEARLRCSPMKGHSHVYWYRQLPEEGLKFMVYLQKENIIDESGMPKERFSAEFPKEGPSILRIQQVVRGDSAAYFCASSRNGGQISYEQYFGPGTRLTVT.

The J gene is TRBJ2-3, the V gene TRBV5-4; 10 bases align to TRBD1. The V segment lost 4 bases and the J segment 2 bases; nucleotides outside the gene matches: 13. Germline V lookup: CDR1 SGHNT, CDR2 YYREEE (reference sequence). The CDR3 spans 18 residues. CDR3 DNA sequence: TGTGCCAGCAGCGCCGGGACAGGGGCTATAGAAGACACAGATACGCAGTATTTT. It translates to CASSAGTGAIEDTDTQYF.

This clone turned up a few times. J is TRBJ2-7 and V is TRBV4-3; TRBD2 matches 7 bases. The J segment lost 4 bases and the V segment lost 3 bases, leaving 6 bases of the junction unmatched. CDR1 and CDR2 (germline): LGHNA, YSLEER. The CDR3 covers 14 residues. For the CDR3, the DNA is TGCGCCAGCAGCCAGCGGACTAGTACGTACGAGCAGTACTTC. This translates into CASSQRTSTYEQYF.

This clone has more than one count but fewer than ten. The genes are TRBV24-1 and TRBJ2-3; no reliable D call. Per the germline V gene, CDR1 is KGHDR and CDR2 is SFDVKD. This CDR3 comprises 15 residues. Between the trimmed V and J ends, which lost 7 bases and 6 bases, there was a span of 19 bases. CDR3 in amino acids: CATREFSYHPDTQYF. The CDR3 nucleotides are TGTGCCACCAGGGAATTTAGCTACCACCCCGATACGCAGTATTTT.

V usage is TRBV4-2 and J usage is TRBJ1-4; D possibly corresponds to TRBD1 (6 bases). Trimming cost V 0 bases and J 8 bases, with 16 bases left between them. Germline CDR1 reads LGHNA; CDR2 reads YNFKEQ. The CDR3 runs 16 residues. The CDR3 coding sequence is TGTGCCAGCAGCCAAGATTTCAAGGGGGTGGGCGAAAAACTGTTTTTT. Its translation: CASSQDFKGVGEKLFF.

The chain couples TRBV7-2 to TRBJ2-1, with D tentatively TRBD2 (6 bases). The CDR3 contains 15 residues. Germline CDR1 is SGHTA and CDR2 is FQGNSA. V was trimmed by 1 base and J by 0 bases, leaving 7 bases between them. CDR3 nucleotide sequence: TGTGCCAGCAGCTTAGTAGCGGACTCCTACAATGAGCAGTTCTTC. It is translated as CASSLVADSYNEQFF.

In nucleotides, the CDR3 is TGTGCCAGCAGTGCTTATGAGGGGGCCCGGGAGACCCAGTACTTC. This translates into CASSAYEGARETQYF. The rearrangement links TRBV2 to TRBJ2-5; TRBD1 agrees at 7 bases. There are 15 residues in the CDR3. V lost 4 bases, J lost 5 bases, and 10 bases stayed unmatched. Germline CDR1 SNHLY, CDR2 FYNNEI.

The chain combines TRBV15 with TRBJ2-5, with 11 bases identical to TRBD2. Germline V gene sequence: CDR1 LNHNV, CDR2 YYDKDF (reference sequence). This CDR3 region has 17 residues. V lost 6 bases and J lost 1; bases outside the gene matches: 10. CDR3 region: CATRPGTTSGAQETQYF. The DNA of the CDR3 is TGTGCCACCAGGCCAGGAACGACTAGCGGGGCCCAAGAGACCCAGTACTTC.

This clone was detected ten times or more. The CDR3: CASRDRVLTTEAFF. For the CDR3, the DNA is TGTGCCAGCAGGGACAGGGTGCTTACAACTGAAGCTTTCTTT. The chain carries TRBV2 and TRBJ1-1, with 8 bases matching TRBD1. CDR3 size: 14 residues. CDR1 is SNHLY, CDR2 FYNNEI, per germline. With V trimmed by 6 bases and J by 5 bases, 8 bases remained unmatched. The whole variable domain, filled in from reference TRBV2 and TRBJ1-1, reads EPEVTQTPSHQVTQMGQEVILRCVPISNHLYFYWYRQILGQKVEFLVSFYNNEISEKSEIFDDQFSVERPDGSNFTLKIRSTKLEDSAMYFCASRDRVLTTEAFFGQGTRLTVV.

This chain connects TRBV24-1 to TRBJ2-1; TRBD1 matches 9 bases. Germline V gives CDR1 KGHDR, CDR2 SFDVKD. The CDR3 consists of 14 residues. Trimming at V came to 3 bases and at J to 11 bases, leaving 7 bases not matched to a gene. The CDR3 sequence: CATSDLVQGAKQFF. The CDR3 region has the DNA TGTGCCACCAGTGATCTGGTACAGGGGGCGAAGCAGTTCTTC.

V usage is TRBV6-1 and J usage is TRBJ2-3; 9 bases map to TRBD1. The CDR3 is made up of 15 amino acids. CDR1 is MNHNS and CDR2 is SASEGT in the germline V gene. The J segment lost 2 bases and the V segment lost 1 base, leaving 1 base of the junction unmatched. The CDR3, as DNA: TGTGCCAGCAGTGAAGGACAGGGGGACACAGATACGCAGTATTTT. It translates to CASSEGQGDTDTQYF.

In this sample, this clone turned up a few times. The chain is built from TRBV5-6 and TRBJ1-5; D is undetermined. V shed 4 bases and J shed 0 bases, with 11 bases lying between them. CDR1 and CDR2 (germline): SGHDT, YYEEEE. The CDR3 sequence is 15 residues long. The CDR3: CASSQERYSNQPQHF. DNA of the CDR3: TGTGCCAGCAGCCAGGAGCGCTATAGCAATCAGCCCCAGCATTTT. Filled out from reference TRBV5-6 and TRBJ1-5, the complete variable domain reads DAGVTQSPTHLIKTRGQQVTLRCSPKSGHDTVSWYQQALGQGPQFIFQYYEEEERQRGNFPDRFSGHQFPNYSSELNVNALLLGDSALYLCASSQERYSNQPQHFGDGTRLSIL.

This chain connects TRBV15 to TRBJ1-5; D gene ambiguous. Germline lookup yields CDR1 LNHNV and CDR2 YYDKDF (reference sequence). The CDR3 contains 13 residues. Trimming cost V 7 bases and J 3 bases, with 10 bases left between them. The CDR3 sequence is CATTPRTNQPQHF. The CDR3 coding sequence is TGTGCCACCACCCCTCGAACCAATCAGCCCCAGCATTTT.

This clone showed up just once. The V call is TRBV7-9, the J call TRBJ2-2; 10 positions agree with TRBD2. J was trimmed by 0 bases and V by 6 bases; bases with no gene match: 13. CDR1 and CDR2 (germline): SEHNR, FQNEAQ (reference sequence). This CDR3 has 19 amino acids. CDR3 region: CASRVAGGGVRANTGELFF. DNA of the CDR3: TGTGCCAGCAGAGTAGCGGGAGGTGGCGTGCGGGCGAACACCGGGGAGCTGTTTTTT.

CDR3: CASGQLPGNYEQYF. The CDR3 coding sequence is TGTGCCAGCGGTCAGCTCCCGGGGAACTACGAGCAGTACTTC. This chain joins TRBV6-5 and TRBJ2-7, with a weak D call TRBD2 (5 bases). CDR3 length: 14 residues. Germline V gene data show CDR1 as MNHEY and CDR2 as SVGAGI. Between the trimmed V and J ends, which lost 8 bases and 3 bases, there was a span of 17 bases.

The chain has TRBV11-2 and TRBJ2-3; 15 nucleotides line up with TRBD2. CDR1 and CDR2 from the germline V gene are SGHAT and FQNNGV. The CDR3 sequence is 16 residues long. V trimming: 6 bases; J trimming: 4 bases; junction bases outside the gene matches: 5. CDR3 protein: CASSWTSGGVSDTQYF. The CDR3 coding sequence is TGTGCCAGCAGTTGGACTAGCGGGGGGGTTTCAGATACGCAGTATTTT.

The chain joins TRBV6-5 to TRBJ1-6, with D unclear. The CDR3 runs to 13 residues. V lost 0 bases and J 7 bases, leaving 4 bases between the germline ends. The germline CDR1 and CDR2 sequences are MNHEY and SVGAGI. DNA of the CDR3: TGTGCCAGCAGTTACTCGATGAATTCACCCCTCCACTTT. This encodes CASSYSMNSPLHF.

The V gene is TRBV5-5, the J gene TRBJ1-3; TRBD1 matches 12 bases. After removal of 5 bases from V and 8 bases from J, the junction contained 5 bases not matched to a gene. The CDR3 totals 14 residues. Germline V lookup: CDR1 SGHKS, CDR2 YYEKEE (reference sequence). The CDR3 reads CASRGQGARDTIYF. The CDR3 DNA sequence: TGTGCCAGCAGGGGACAGGGGGCGCGGGACACCATATATTTT.

The chain couples TRBV3-1 (or the pseudogene TRBV3-2) to TRBJ2-7; 7 nucleotides line up with TRBD2. The junction had 3 bases not matched to a gene; V was cut back by 5 bases and J by 2 bases. The germline V gene encodes CDR1 LGHDT and CDR2 YNNKEL (reference sequence). The CDR3 sequence is 13 residues long. DNA for the CDR3: TGTGCCAGCAGCGGACTAGGCCCCTACGAGCAGTACTTC. Amino acids: CASSGLGPYEQYF.

This rearrangement joins TRBV6-2 or TRBV6-3 to TRBJ1-2; 7 nucleotides line up with TRBD1. This CDR3 comprises 13 residues. Per the germline V gene, CDR1 is MNHEY and CDR2 is SVGEGT. V was clipped by 2 bases and J by 7 bases; unmatched bases: 4. The CDR3 is CASSYTGDVGYTF. The DNA for the CDR3 is TGTGCCAGCAGTTACACAGGGGATGTTGGCTACACCTTC.

This clone turned up a few times. The CDR3 reads CASSFGTGSQPQHF. CDR3 coding DNA: TGTGCCAGCAGTTTTGGGACAGGGTCTCAGCCCCAGCATTTT. The chain employs TRBV27 and TRBJ1-5; TRBD1 matches at 9 bases. V lost 3 bases to trimming and J lost 6 bases; unmatched junction nucleotides: 3. The CDR3 covers 14 residues. Germline V gene lookup returns CDR1 MNHEY and CDR2 SMNVEV (reference sequence).

The gene calls are TRBV7-8 and TRBJ1-1; possible D gene TRBD1, 5 bases. The CDR3 has 15 amino acids. V gave up 5 bases and J gave up 5 bases, with 18 bases separating them. Germline CDR1 SGHVS, CDR2 FQNEAQ. This CDR3 is CASSPGRTRGTEAFF. The CDR3 nucleotides are TGTGCCAGCAGCCCGGGACGTACGAGAGGGACTGAAGCTTTCTTT. The full variable domain, completed using reference TRBV7-8 and TRBJ1-1, is GAGVSQSPRYKVAKRGQDVALRCDPISGHVSLFWYQQALGQGPEFLTYFQNEAQLDKSGLPSDRFFAERPEGSVSTLKIQRTQQEDSAVYLCASSPGRTRGTEAFFGQGTRLTVV.

V usage is TRBV11-3 and J usage is TRBJ2-7, with 7 bases matching TRBD1. Germline-derived CDR1 and CDR2 are SGHNT and YENEEA. The CDR3 runs 13 residues. The V and J ends lost 10 bases and 2 bases, in that order; junction bases with no gene match: 8. CDR3 sequence reads: CAKRGPTAYEQYF. The DNA for the CDR3 is TGTGCCAAGAGGGGGCCGACTGCCTACGAGCAGTACTTC.

The chain links TRBV19 to TRBJ2-7; 8 bases are shared with TRBD1. CDR1 LNHDA and CDR2 SQIVND come from the germline V gene (reference sequence). The V and J ends lost 5 bases and 1 base, in that order; junction bases with no gene match: 10. This CDR3 has 16 residues. The CDR3 region is CASSLRQGLKSYEQYF. CDR3 sequence (DNA): TGTGCCAGTAGTCTGAGACAGGGGCTTAAATCCTACGAGCAGTACTTC.